This T cell receptor beta chain was documented in a study of shared clonotypes between healthy human individuals. Across the whole study: The cohort comprised a couple of women and a few men. Their ages spanned 18 to 49 years.

V lost 5 bases, J lost 5 bases, and 9 bases stayed unmatched. The CDR3 runs 14 residues. Germline-derived CDR1 and CDR2 are SQVTM and ANQGSEA. Overall study results and limits: Investigators collected only blood, and repertoires in tissues likely differ.

Note on this clone: What it binds is not known.

The run depth of the assay was deep. Only in-frame clones appear in the TCRdb table, and some are missing; sequencing was by immunoSEQ multiplex PCR. The sample shows around 1.4 million clones, approximately 98.5% of them seen only once. This chain connects TRBV29-1 to TRBJ2-5; 9 nucleotides match TRBD2. The sequence derives from a man in his thirties or forties in good health. The sample was naive CD4+ T cells sorted from blood. Sample subset: CD45RA+ positively selected. This CDR3 reads CSVSSSGAVETQYF. In DNA form, the CDR3 reads TGCAGCGTTAGTTCTAGCGGGGCCGTTGAGACCCAGTACTTC.